Listed below are T cell receptor beta chains from one sample, sequenced in a study of T cells in localized non-small cell lung cancer. Assay: immunoSEQ multiplex PCR; the TCRdb copy retains only in-frame clones and omits some. The sample shows 2,500 to 3,500 clones, about a fifth of them seen only once. The sample here was lung tumor tissue, taken before any cancer treatment. These receptors were taken from a man between 40 and 69 years old with stage I lung adenocarcinoma. Both conserved end residues are part of each CDR3. Fields, in order: D gene, V gene, J gene, clone size, CDR3 DNA, CDR3 protein. The D gene is left open where the match is weak. The listing skips clone size in some rows; elsewhere it reads once, few, many or a size class.

D gene: .; V gene: TRBV6-8; J gene: TRBJ1-3; clone size: medium-sized; CDR3 DNA: TGTGCCAGCAGTTACACGGGGCCCGGAAACACCATATATTTT; CDR3 protein: CASSYTGPGNTIYF
D gene: TRBD1; V gene: TRBV30; J gene: TRBJ1-2; clone size: .; CDR3 DNA: TGTGCCTGGGGACAGGGCGAGCATGGCTACACCTTC; CDR3 protein: CAWGQGEHGYTF
D gene: .; V gene: TRBV18; J gene: TRBJ1-3; clone size: .; CDR3 DNA: TGTGCCAGCTCACCACGAGGGGCGGACACCATATATTTT; CDR3 protein: CASSPRGADTIYF
D gene: .; V gene: TRBV12-5; J gene: TRBJ2-2; clone size: .; CDR3 DNA: TGTGCTAGTGGTTTGGGACAAGTGGAGCTGTTTTTT; CDR3 protein: CASGLGQVELFF
D gene: .; V gene: TRBV11-3; J gene: TRBJ1-1; clone size: medium-sized; CDR3 DNA: TGTGCCAGCAGCTTAAGTAGTCAGGGGCGGGTCACTGAAGCTTTCTTT; CDR3 protein: CASSLSSQGRVTEAFF
D gene: .; V gene: TRBV29-1; J gene: TRBJ2-7; clone size: .; CDR3 DNA: TGCAGCGTTGAAGAAAGTTGGGGGCGCAGAGAGCAGTACTTC; CDR3 protein: CSVEESWGRREQYF
D gene: TRBD1; V gene: TRBV11-3; J gene: TRBJ1-1; clone size: medium-sized; CDR3 DNA: TGTGCCAGCAGCCTGGACAGGGGTCCGTACACTGAAGCTTTCTTT; CDR3 protein: CASSLDRGPYTEAFF
D gene: TRBD1; V gene: TRBV18; J gene: TRBJ2-2; clone size: few; CDR3 DNA: TGTGCCAGCTCACTGGGACAGGCTAGGACCGGGGAGCTGTTTTTT; CDR3 protein: CASSLGQARTGELFF
D gene: .; V gene: TRBV6-8; J gene: TRBJ1-2; clone size: few; CDR3 DNA: TGTGCCATCAGTGTAGAGGGGATGGGGGGCTACACCTTC; CDR3 protein: CAISVEGMGGYTF
D gene: .; V gene: TRBV28; J gene: TRBJ1-5; clone size: medium-sized; CDR3 DNA: TGTGCCAGCAGTTCCACGGCGGGGCGAGGAGGCAATCAGCCCCAGCATTTT; CDR3 protein: CASSSTAGRGGNQPQHF
D gene: .; V gene: TRBV9; J gene: TRBJ1-3; clone size: .; CDR3 DNA: TGTGCCAGCAGCGTCTCTGGAAACACCATATATTTT; CDR3 protein: CASSVSGNTIYF
D gene: TRBD1; V gene: TRBV5-1; J gene: TRBJ2-3; clone size: .; CDR3 DNA: TGCGCCAGCAGCTTCAGACAGGGTACAACACAAGATACGCAGTATTTT; CDR3 protein: CASSFRQGTTQDTQYF
D gene: .; V gene: TRBV4-1; J gene: TRBJ2-5; clone size: medium-sized; CDR3 DNA: TGCGCCAGCAGCCAAGTCGGGGAAGAGACCCAGTACTTC; CDR3 protein: CASSQVGEETQYF
D gene: .; V gene: TRBV19; J gene: TRBJ1-1; clone size: few; CDR3 DNA: TGTGCCAGTAGTCTCGCATTAGAAGCTTTCTTT; CDR3 protein: CASSLALEAFF
D gene: .; V gene: TRBV10-2; J gene: TRBJ2-3; clone size: .; CDR3 DNA: TGCGCCAGCAGTGGGACAAGGCCCACAGATACGCAGTATTTT; CDR3 protein: CASSGTRPTDTQYF
D gene: TRBD2; V gene: TRBV11-3; J gene: TRBJ2-7; clone size: .; CDR3 DNA: TGTGCCAGCAGCCATGTCCTAGCGGGAGACTCCTACGAGCAGTACTTC; CDR3 protein: CASSHVLAGDSYEQYF